One sample yielded the 12 T cell receptor beta chains listed below, sequenced in a study of OX40 agonist ivuxolimab in advanced cancers. Clones were sequenced by immunoSEQ multiplex PCR, and TCRdb holds only the in-frame ones, with some missing. The sample contains tens of thousands of clones, around 90% of which appear only once. The source was CD4+ or CD8+ T cells sorted from blood, collected in a trial of the OX40 agonist ivuxolimab. The origin of the receptors is an adult with an advanced solid tumor such as melanoma, head and neck, liver or kidney cancer.

The chain couples TRBV28 to TRBJ2-1; 10 nucleotides align to TRBD2. V shed 6 bases and J 13 bases; nucleotides not matched to a gene: 12. CDR1 and CDR2 from the germline V gene are MDHEN and SYDVKM. The CDR3 length is 14 residues. The CDR3 region is CASSPRTSGPAQFF. The CDR3 DNA is TGTGCCAGCAGCCCGAGGACTAGCGGTCCCGCTCAGTTCTTC.

V gene TRBV19 combines with J gene TRBJ1-2; maybe TRBD1 (5 bases). V was pared by 5 bases and J by 6 bases, with 13 bases between. The CDR3 spans 13 residues. Germline CDR1 LNHDA, CDR2 SQIVND (reference sequence). CDR3 bases: TGTGCCAGTAGTTGGCAGGGTCCAGATGGCTACACCTTC. Protein product: CASSWQGPDGYTF.

The DNA of the CDR3 is TGTGCCAGTAGTATCTCTGGCAGCTCCTACAATGAGCAGTTCTTC. Its translation: CASSISGSSYNEQFF. V is TRBV19 and J is TRBJ2-1, with no clear D. Per germline, CDR1 LNHDA and CDR2 SQIVND (reference sequence). This CDR3 contains 15 residues. The V and J ends lost 3 bases and 0 bases respectively, with 9 bases between them.

The rearrangement links TRBV19 to TRBJ2-7, with 9 bases fitting TRBD1. Germline CDR1 is LNHDA and CDR2 is SQIVND (reference sequence). V lost 6 bases, J lost 7 bases, and 7 bases stayed unmatched. The length of the CDR3 is 13 residues. The CDR3 loop is CASSRTGGNEQYF. In DNA form, the CDR3 reads TGTGCCAGTAGCCGAACAGGGGGCAATGAGCAGTACTTC.

The chain recombines TRBV6-5 with TRBJ1-1; D perhaps matches TRBD1 (6 bases). Trimming cost V 6 bases and J 5 bases, with 16 bases left between them. CDR3 size: 14 residues. The germline gives CDR1 MNHEY, CDR2 SVGAGI. CDR3 DNA sequence: TGTGCCAGCAGACAGGGATGGACGGGGACTGAAGCTTTCTTT. Its translation: CASRQGWTGTEAFF.

Concerning this clone itself: One junction end does not reproduce the germline sequence, and a read error may be involved. The V and J genes are TRBV27 and TRBJ2-1; 14 bases align to TRBD2. Germline V gene sequence: CDR1 MNHEY, CDR2 SMNVEV (reference sequence). There are 15 residues in the CDR3. The CDR3: CASRITGTSGRKTLF. The CDR3 nucleotides read TGTGCCAGCAGAATTACGGGGACTAGCGGGAGAAAAACGCTCTTC.

The chain joins TRBV4-1 to TRBJ2-1, with 11 nucleotides matching TRBD2. From germline, CDR1 is MGHRA and CDR2 YSYEKL. The junction had 11 bases not matched to a gene; V was cut back by 1 base and J by 6 bases. This CDR3 has 18 amino acids. DNA of the CDR3: TGCGCCAGCAGCCAAGCCGTGGGACTAGCGGCTGCTGGCAATGAGCAGTTCTTC. The encoded protein is CASSQAVGLAAAGNEQFF.

This chain links TRBV21-1 with TRBJ2-7. TRBV21-1 is marked as a pseudogene. CDR3 length: 13 residues. The CDR3 DNA reads TGTGCCAGCAGCACTCCGGCAGCTTACGAGCAGTACTTC. Translating gives CASSTPAAYEQYF.

The chain links TRBV5-1 to TRBJ2-3; 9 positions agree with TRBD2. From germline, CDR1 is SGHRS and CDR2 YFSETQ. The CDR3 has 15 amino acids. The trim removed 8 bases at V and 4 bases at J, leaving 11 bases unmatched. The CDR3 DNA sequence: TGCGCCAGTTCACTACTAGCGGGCTTGCCAGATACGCAGTATTTT. This translates into CASSLLAGLPDTQYF.

As to this clone: One end of the junction does not line up with germline, which may come from a read error. The gene calls are TRBV29-1 and TRBJ1-2, with 7 nucleotides matching TRBD1. Per the germline V gene, CDR1 is SQVTM and CDR2 is ANQGSEA. This CDR3 spans 14 amino acids. The CDR3 DNA reads TGCAGCATTGAAGTTTTTGGGGACAGCTATGGCTACACCTTC. Translation gives CSIEVFGDSYGYTF.

This rearrangement joins TRBV5-6 to TRBJ2-1, with 7 bases matching TRBD2. Looked up from germline, CDR1 is SGHDT and CDR2 is YYEEEE. Trimming cost V 0 bases and J 0 bases; bases outside gene matches: 3. This CDR3 has 16 amino acids. The CDR3 DNA sequence: TGTGCCAGCAGCTTGGCCTCGGGGGGCTCCTACAATGAGCAGTTCTTC. Residues: CASSLASGGSYNEQFF.

The chain carries TRBV27 and TRBJ1-1; no reliable D call. V lost 4 bases and J lost 2, with 11 bases in between. Germline V gives CDR1 MNHEY, CDR2 SMNVEV (reference sequence). The CDR3 is made up of 14 amino acids. CDR3 in amino acids: CASSSTSLNTEAFF. CDR3 sequence (DNA): TGTGCCAGCAGTTCAACATCCCTAAACACTGAAGCTTTCTTT.